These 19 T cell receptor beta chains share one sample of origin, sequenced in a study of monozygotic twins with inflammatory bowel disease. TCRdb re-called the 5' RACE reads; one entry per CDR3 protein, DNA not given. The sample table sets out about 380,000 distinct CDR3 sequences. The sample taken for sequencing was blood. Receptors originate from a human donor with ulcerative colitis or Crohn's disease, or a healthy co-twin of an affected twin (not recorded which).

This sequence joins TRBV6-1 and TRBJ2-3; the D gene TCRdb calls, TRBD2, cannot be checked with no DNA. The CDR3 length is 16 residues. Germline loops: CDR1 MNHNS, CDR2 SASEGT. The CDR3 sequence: CASSPGLHKGSDTQYF.

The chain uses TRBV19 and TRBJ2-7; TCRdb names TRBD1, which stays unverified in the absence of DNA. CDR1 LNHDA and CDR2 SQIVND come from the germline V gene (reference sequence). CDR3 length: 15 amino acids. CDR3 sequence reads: CASSTPLTGTYEQYF.

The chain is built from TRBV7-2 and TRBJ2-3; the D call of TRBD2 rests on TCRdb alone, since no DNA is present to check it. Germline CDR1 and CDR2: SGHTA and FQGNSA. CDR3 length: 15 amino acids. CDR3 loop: CASSLTSAGGDTQYF.

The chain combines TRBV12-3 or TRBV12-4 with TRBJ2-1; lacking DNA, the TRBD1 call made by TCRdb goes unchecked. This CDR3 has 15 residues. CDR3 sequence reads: CASSLYGGVDNEQFF.

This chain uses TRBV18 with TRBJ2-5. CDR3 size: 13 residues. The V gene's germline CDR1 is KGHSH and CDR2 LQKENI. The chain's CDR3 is CASSPINLETQYF.

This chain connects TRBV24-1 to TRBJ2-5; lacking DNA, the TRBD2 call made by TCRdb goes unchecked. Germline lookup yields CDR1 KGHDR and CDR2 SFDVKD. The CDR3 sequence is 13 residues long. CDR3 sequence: CATTSRRTETQYF.

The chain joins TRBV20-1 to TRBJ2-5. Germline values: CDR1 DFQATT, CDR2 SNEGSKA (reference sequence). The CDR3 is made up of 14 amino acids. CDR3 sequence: CSARPGVGQETQYF.

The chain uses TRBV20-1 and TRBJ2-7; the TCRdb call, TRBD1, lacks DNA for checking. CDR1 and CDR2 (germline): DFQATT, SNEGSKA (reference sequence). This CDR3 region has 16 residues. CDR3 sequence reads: CSARDLSLDRTYEQYF.

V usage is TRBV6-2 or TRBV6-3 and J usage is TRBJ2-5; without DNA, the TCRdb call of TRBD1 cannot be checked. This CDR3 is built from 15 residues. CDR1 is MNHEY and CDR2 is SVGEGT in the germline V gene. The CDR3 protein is CASSYVGAPEETQYF.

The CDR3 protein is CSARDWEGGSYEQYF. This chain links TRBV20-1 with TRBJ2-7; as DNA is missing, the TRBD2 call by TCRdb cannot be tested. The CDR3 consists of 15 residues. Germline CDR1 DFQATT, CDR2 SNEGSKA (reference sequence).

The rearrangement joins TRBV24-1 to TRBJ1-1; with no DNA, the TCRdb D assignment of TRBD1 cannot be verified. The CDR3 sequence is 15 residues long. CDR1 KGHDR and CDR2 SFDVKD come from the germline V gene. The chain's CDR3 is CATSDPGTGDTEAFF.

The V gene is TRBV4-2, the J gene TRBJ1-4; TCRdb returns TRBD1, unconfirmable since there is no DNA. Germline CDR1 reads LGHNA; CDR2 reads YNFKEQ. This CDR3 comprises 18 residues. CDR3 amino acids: CASSQDIRGRPTNEKLFF.

The CDR3 sequence is CASSPGQGAFEQFF. V gene TRBV5-1 combines with J gene TRBJ2-1; TCRdb returns TRBD1, unconfirmable since there is no DNA. Germline V gene data show CDR1 as SGHRS and CDR2 as YFSETQ. The CDR3 spans 14 residues.

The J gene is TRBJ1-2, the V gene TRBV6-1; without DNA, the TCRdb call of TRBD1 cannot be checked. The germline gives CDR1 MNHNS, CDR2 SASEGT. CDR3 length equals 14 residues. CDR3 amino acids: CASSEVERVRGYTF.

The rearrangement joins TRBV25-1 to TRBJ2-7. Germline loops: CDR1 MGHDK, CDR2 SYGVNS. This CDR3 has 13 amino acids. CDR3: CASSDGRVYEQYF.

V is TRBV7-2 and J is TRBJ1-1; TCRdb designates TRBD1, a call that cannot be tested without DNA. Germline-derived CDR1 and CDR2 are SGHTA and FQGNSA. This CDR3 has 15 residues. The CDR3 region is CASSPGGGVSTEAFF.

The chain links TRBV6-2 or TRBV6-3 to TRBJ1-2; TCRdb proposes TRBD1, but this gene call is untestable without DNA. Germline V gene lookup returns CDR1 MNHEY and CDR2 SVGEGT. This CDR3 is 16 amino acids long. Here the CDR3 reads CASSPLDRGILYGYTF.

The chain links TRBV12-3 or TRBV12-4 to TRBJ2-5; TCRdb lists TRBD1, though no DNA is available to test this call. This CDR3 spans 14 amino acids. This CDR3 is CASSLGSGAKTQYF.

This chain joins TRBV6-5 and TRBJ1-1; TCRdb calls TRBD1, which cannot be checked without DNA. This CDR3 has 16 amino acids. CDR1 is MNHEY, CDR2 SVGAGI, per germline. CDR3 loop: CASSYLRGTGLTEAFF.